This TCR beta chain was identified in a study of cytomegalovirus exposure and HLA in healthy donors. CDR1 and CDR2 (germline): SGHRS, YFSETQ. The trim removed 5 bases at V and 2 bases at J, leaving 8 bases unmatched. The CDR3 runs to 18 residues. Researchers ran the PCR with 60 Vbeta and 13 Jbeta primers. Data came from immunoSEQ multiplex PCR; TCRdb stores just in-frame clones and leaves some out. The repertoire holds around 100,000 clones, about 77% seen once, with approximately 4.3% in the top ten. This clonotype was obtained from a woman between 18 and 29 years old in good health and CMV-seropositive. The sequencing sample was made of PBMCs. The V gene is TRBV5-1, the J gene TRBJ2-6; 12 positions agree with TRBD1. CDR3 amino acids: CASSKMGQGAPGANVLTF. The CDR3 bases are TGCGCCAGCAGTAAAATGGGACAGGGGGCTCCTGGGGCCAACGTCCTGACTTTC. The full variable domain, completed using reference TRBV5-1 and TRBJ2-6, is KAGVTQTPRYLIKTRGQQVTLSCSPISGHRSVSWYQQTPGQGLQFLFEYFSETQRNKGNFPGRFSGRQFSNSRSEMNVSTLELGDSALYLCASSKMGQGAPGANVLTFGAGSRLTVL.